These 2 T cell receptor beta chains were all obtained from the same sample, sequenced in a study of control samples from healthy donors and cancer patients. Clones were read by immunoSEQ multiplex PCR, and TCRdb kept only the in-frame ones, dropping some. The profile shows approximately 90,000 clones, 85% of them singletons. Sequences were obtained from blood. The source of these receptors is a man in his thirties or forties in good health.

V usage is TRBV9 and J usage is TRBJ2-3; 10 bases fit TRBD2. The CDR3 covers 16 residues. Germline V lookup: CDR1 SGDLS, CDR2 YYNGEE. V shed 4 bases, J shed 2 bases, and the junction held 7 bases outside the gene matches. The CDR3 here is CASSPGLAGDTDTQYF. The CDR3 DNA reads as TGTGCCAGCAGCCCTGGCCTAGCGGGGGACACAGATACGCAGTATTTT.

This clone was found once. V and J are TRBV4-1 and TRBJ2-1, with 8 bases fitting TRBD2. Looked up from germline, CDR1 is MGHRA and CDR2 is YSYEKL. Trimming took 1 base from V and 10 from J; bases not matched to a gene: 6. The CDR3 is 14 residues long. The CDR3 loop reads CASSQGPAGVEQFF. Written as DNA, the CDR3 is TGCGCCAGCAGCCAAGGACCAGCGGGGGTCGAGCAGTTCTTC.